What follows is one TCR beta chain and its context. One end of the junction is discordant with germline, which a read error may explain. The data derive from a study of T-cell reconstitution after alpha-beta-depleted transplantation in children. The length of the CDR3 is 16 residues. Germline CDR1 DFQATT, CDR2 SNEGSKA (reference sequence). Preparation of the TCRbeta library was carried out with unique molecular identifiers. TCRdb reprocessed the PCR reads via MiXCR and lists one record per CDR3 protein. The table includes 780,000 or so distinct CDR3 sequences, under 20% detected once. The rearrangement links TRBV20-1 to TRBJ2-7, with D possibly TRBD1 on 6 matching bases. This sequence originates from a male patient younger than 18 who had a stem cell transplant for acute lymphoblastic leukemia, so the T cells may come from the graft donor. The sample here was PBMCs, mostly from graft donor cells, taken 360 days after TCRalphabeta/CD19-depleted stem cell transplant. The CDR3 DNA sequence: TGCAGTCCGTCGAAGGGTTCGGGACAAACCGCTTACGAGCTGTACTTC. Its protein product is CSPSKGSGQTAYELYF.